The entry below gives a single T cell receptor (beta chain) sequence along with its context. The data derive from a study of blood T cell repertoires in COVID-19. Looking at the study overall: Acute-phase and convalescent COVID-19 samples originated in the United States, Italy and Spain.

Seattle enrolled patients during active infection and tracked them longitudinally. In the authors' methods: Amplification of reference gene primers provided the estimated nucleated cell counts. Measured with immunoSEQ multiplex PCR; TCRdb has only the in-frame clones, and not every one. The D gene and trimming were derived from the DNA, and the V and J assignments and clone size from that table. Counted here are 200,000 to 250,000 clones, around 80% occurring once; the ten biggest clones make up approximately 8%. Sequencing input: peripheral blood. The sequence derives from a woman older than 75 with COVID-19, enrolled during active disease.

The CDR3 DNA reads TGTGCCAGCACCCCAACCCTAGCGGGAGGGTACTACGAGCAGTACTTC. Translated: CASTPTLAGGYYEQYF. This rearrangement joins TRBV5-8 to TRBJ2-7; TRBD2 agrees at 12 bases. Trimming removed 6 bases from V and 3 bases from J; junction bases left unmatched: 10. CDR3 length: 16 residues. Germline assignment: CDR1 SGHTS and CDR2 YDEGEE.